A selection of T cell receptor beta chains follows, all from one sample in a study of CD8 T cells in Susac syndrome. One entry per CDR3 protein results from TCRdb running MiXCR on the immunoSEQ multiplex PCR reads. The repertoire holds around 170,000 distinct CDR3 sequences, with roughly 94% as singletons. What was sequenced was CD4+ T cells from PBMCs. The receptor source for this set is a human donor with Susac syndrome. The CDR3 runs from the conserved cysteine through the conserved F or W. The D gene is left open where the match is weak. For some rows the clone size is stated as once, few or many, or as a class when expanded; others skip it.

TRBJ2-3 | - | - | TRBV2 | TGTGCCAGCAGCACGGACCCCACAGATACGCAGTATTTT | CASSTDPTDTQYF
TRBJ2-7 | TRBD1 | - | TRBV18 | TGTGCCAGCTCACCAAACCGACAGGGCGTCAACGAGCAGTACTTC | CASSPNRQGVNEQYF
TRBJ2-1 | TRBD2 | - | TRBV20-1 | TGCAGTGCACCCGCCCGGCCCGGGGGGAATGAGCAGTTCTTC | CSAPARPGGNEQFF
TRBJ2-3 | - | - | TRBV12-3/TRBV12-4 | TGTGCCAGCACCGCGGGACTGGCTAGCACAGATACGCAGTATTTT | CASTAGLASTDTQYF
TRBJ2-7 | TRBD2 | - | TRBV5-1 | TGCGCCAGCAGCGCAAGGACTAGCGGGGGGCAGAACGAGCAGTACTTC | CASSARTSGGQNEQYF
TRBJ2-1 | TRBD2 | once | TRBV6-2/TRBV6-3 | TGTGCCAGCAGTTATCCGCCTAGCGGGGCCGGTGAGCAGTTCTTC | CASSYPPSGAGEQFF
TRBJ2-3 | - | - | TRBV24-1 | TGTGCCACCGCCCGAGGGGGAACAGATACGCAGTATTTT | CATARGGTDTQYF
TRBJ2-3 | - | - | TRBV5-4 | TGTGCCAGCAGCTTGGCCGGTCCCGATACGCAGTATTTT | CASSLAGPDTQYF
TRBJ1-5 | - | once | TRBV9 | TGTGCCAGCAGCGTTCCCATGGAGGGGGACAAACAGCATTTT | CASSVPMEGDKQHF
TRBJ1-1 | - | - | TRBV5-1 | TGCGCCAGCAGCTGGGGGACGGGCTCGGAGGGCTCCAACACTGAAGCTTTCTTT | CASSWGTGSEGSNTEAFF
TRBJ2-1 | - | - | TRBV2 | TGTGCCAGCAGTGAATCAGGGCGAGATGAGCAGTTCTTC | CASSESGRDEQFF
TRBJ2-7 | - | - | TRBV10-3 | TGTGCCATCAGCTCAGGCTTCGGGCAGTACTTC | CAISSGFGQYF
TRBJ2-3 | - | - | TRBV12-5 | TGTGCTAGTGGTTTCGACAGGAGAAGCACAGATACGCAGTATTTT | CASGFDRRSTDTQYF
TRBJ2-5 | - | - | TRBV6-5 | TGTGCCAGCAGTTACTCGGGTAGGGGGCAAGAGACCCAGTACTTC | CASSYSGRGQETQYF
TRBJ2-3 | TRBD2 | - | TRBV4-2 | TGTGCCAGCAGCCATTTAGGGGCGGGGGGCACAGATACGCAGTATTTT | CASSHLGAGGTDTQYF
TRBJ1-1 | - | - | TRBV18 | TGTGCCAGCTCAAGTACGAGGACACAAAAGAACACTGAAGCTTTCTTT | CASSSTRTQKNTEAFF
TRBJ1-6 | - | once | TRBV3-1 | TGTGCCAGCAGCCCGTTGGGGAGGGGAGATTCACCCCTCCACTTT | CASSPLGRGDSPLHF
TRBJ2-6 | TRBD1 | - | TRBV5-4 | TGTGCCAGCAGCAAGGGACAGAAAGGGGCCAACGTCCTGACTTTC | CASSKGQKGANVLTF
TRBJ1-2 | - | - | TRBV30 | TGTGCCTGGAGCAGTAAGGGGCCCCGCTCTGGCTACACCTTC | CAWSSKGPRSGYTF
TRBJ2-3 | TRBD2 | - | TRBV7-8 | TGTGCCAGCAGCGCCCTCCTTCGTCTAGCGGGACGGGGCGCAGATACGCAGTATTTT | CASSALLRLAGRGADTQYF
TRBJ2-3 | - | - | TRBV20-1 | TGCAGTGCTCAATTAAGCAGTAGCACAGATACGCAGTATTTT | CSAQLSSSTDTQYF
TRBJ2-7 | - | few | TRBV6-1 | TGTGCCAGCAGTTACGTCGGGGACGGCCCCTACGAGCAGTACTTC | CASSYVGDGPYEQYF
TRBJ2-5 | TRBD2 | - | TRBV3-1 | TGTGCCAGCAGCCAAGATGTAAAGCGGGGGGGAGAGGAGACCCAGTACTTC | CASSQDVKRGGEETQYF
TRBJ2-3 | TRBD1 | once | TRBV24-1 | TGTGCCACCAGTGGGACAGGGGATTTTACAGATACGCAGTATTTT | CATSGTGDFTDTQYF
TRBJ2-3 | - | once | TRBV15 | TGTGCCACCAGCAGAGACCCCGGGACTCAAGATACGCAGTATTTT | CATSRDPGTQDTQYF
TRBJ2-5 | - | - | TRBV7-2 | TGTGCCAGCAGCTTAGGCGGACCTTCCCAAGAGACCCAGTACTTC | CASSLGGPSQETQYF
TRBJ2-1 | TRBD2 | - | TRBV10-3 | TGTGCCATCAGTTTAGGACTAGCGGTCAATGAGCAGTTCTTC | CAISLGLAVNEQFF
TRBJ2-2 | TRBD1 | - | TRBV30 | TGTGCCTGGAGAAACCAGGACAGGGGAAACACCGGGGAGCTGTTTTTT | CAWRNQDRGNTGELFF
TRBJ2-1 | - | - | TRBV3-1 | TGTGCCAGCAGGTTGGCCAGACAGAGCTACAATGAGCAGTTCTTC | CASRLARQSYNEQFF
TRBJ1-1 | - | - | TRBV29-1 | TGCAGCGTTGAGATCGGTCCGAACACTGAAGCTTTCTTT | CSVEIGPNTEAFF
TRBJ2-7 | - | - | TRBV7-9 | TGTGCCAGCAGCGCGGGACAGTGGTACGAGCAGTACTTC | CASSAGQWYEQYF
TRBJ1-6 | TRBD1 | few | TRBV6-1 | TGTGCCAGCAGTTTCCGGGACAGTAATTCACCCCTCCACTTT | CASSFRDSNSPLHF
TRBJ2-1 | TRBD2 | - | TRBV4-3 | TGCGCCAGCAGCCTCCAACCTAGCGGGTCCTACAATGAGCAGTTCTTC | CASSLQPSGSYNEQFF
TRBJ1-1 | TRBD1 | - | TRBV18 | TGTGCCAGCTCTACGAGCGGAGGGGGCGAAGCTTTCTTT | CASSTSGGGEAFF
TRBJ2-5 | - | - | TRBV12-3/TRBV12-4 | TGTGCCAGCAGCCGAGGACCTATGGAGACCCAGTACTTC | CASSRGPMETQYF
TRBJ2-2 | - | once | TRBV29-1 | TGCAGCGGGAGAGGCCAGAACACCGGGGAGCTGTTTTTT | CSGRGQNTGELFF
TRBJ1-6 | - | once | TRBV7-6 | TGTGCCAGCAGCTTAGATCCCAGCCGTGATTCACCCCTCCACTTT | CASSLDPSRDSPLHF
TRBJ2-2 | - | - | TRBV27 | TGTGCCACGGGCCGCGCCTATAACACCGGGGAGCTGTTTTTT | CATGRAYNTGELFF
TRBJ2-3 | TRBD2 | - | TRBV7-2 | TGTGCCAGCAGCTTAGTTGCGGGGGGGCAAAAAGATACGCAGTATTTT | CASSLVAGGQKDTQYF
TRBJ1-4 | - | - | TRBV6-1 | TGTGCCAGCTCGTTAACGGCGGCCTCAACTAATGAAAAACTGTTTTTT | CASSLTAASTNEKLFF
TRBJ2-7 | - | - | TRBV27 | TGTGCCAGCATGCGACAGCGCGAATACGAGCAGTACTTC | CASMRQREYEQYF
TRBJ2-2 | TRBD2 | - | TRBV20-1 | TGCAGTGCTAGAGATCGACCGGGGGGGGCGTCGACCGGGGAGCTGTTTTTT | CSARDRPGGASTGELFF
TRBJ2-2 | - | - | TRBV12-3/TRBV12-4 | TGTGCCAGCACCCAACTCGCAGGGCGAGACACCGGGGAGCTGTTTTTT | CASTQLAGRDTGELFF
TRBJ2-1 | TRBD2 | - | TRBV14 | TGTGCCAGCAGCTACAACACCGGGGGGACTCAGTTCTTC | CASSYNTGGTQFF
TRBJ2-1 | - | - | TRBV2 | TGTGCCAGCAGTGGTGCAAAATACAATGAGCAGTTCTTC | CASSGAKYNEQFF